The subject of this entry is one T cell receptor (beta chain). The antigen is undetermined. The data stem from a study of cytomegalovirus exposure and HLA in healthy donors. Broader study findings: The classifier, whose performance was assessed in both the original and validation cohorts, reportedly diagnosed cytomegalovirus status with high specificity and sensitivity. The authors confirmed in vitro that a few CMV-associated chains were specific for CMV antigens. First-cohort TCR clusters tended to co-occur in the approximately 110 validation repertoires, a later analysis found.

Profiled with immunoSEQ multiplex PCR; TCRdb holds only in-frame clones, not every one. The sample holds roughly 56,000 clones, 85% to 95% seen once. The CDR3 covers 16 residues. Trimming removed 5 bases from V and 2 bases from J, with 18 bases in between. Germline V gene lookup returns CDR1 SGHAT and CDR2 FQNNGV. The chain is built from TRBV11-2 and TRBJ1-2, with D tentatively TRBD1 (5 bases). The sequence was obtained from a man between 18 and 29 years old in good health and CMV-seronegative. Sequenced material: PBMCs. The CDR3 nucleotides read TGTGCCAGCAGCCCAGCGACAGCGGGCGAGAACTATGGCTACACCTTC. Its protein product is CASSPATAGENYGYTF.